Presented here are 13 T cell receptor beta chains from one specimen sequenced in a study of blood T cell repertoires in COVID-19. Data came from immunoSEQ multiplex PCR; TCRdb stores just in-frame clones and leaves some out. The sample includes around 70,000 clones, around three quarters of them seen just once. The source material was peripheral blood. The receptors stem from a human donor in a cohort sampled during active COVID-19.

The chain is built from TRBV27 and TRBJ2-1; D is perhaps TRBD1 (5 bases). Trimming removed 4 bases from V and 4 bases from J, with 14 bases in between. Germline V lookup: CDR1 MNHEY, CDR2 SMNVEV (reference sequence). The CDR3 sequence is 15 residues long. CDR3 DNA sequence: TGTGCCAGCAGTTCTCAGGGTCCCGCTTACAATGAGCAGTTCTTC. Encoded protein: CASSSQGPAYNEQFF.

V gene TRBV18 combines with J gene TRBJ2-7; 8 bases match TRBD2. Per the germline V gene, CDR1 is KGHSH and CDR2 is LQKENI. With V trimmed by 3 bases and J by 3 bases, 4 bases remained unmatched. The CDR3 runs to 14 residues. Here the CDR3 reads CASSPSGTSYEQYF. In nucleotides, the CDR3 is TGTGCCAGCTCACCGTCAGGGACTAGCTACGAGCAGTACTTC. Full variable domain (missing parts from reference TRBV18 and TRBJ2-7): NAGVMQNPRHLVRRRGQEARLRCSPMKGHSHVYWYRQLPEEGLKFMVYLQKENIIDESGMPKERFSAEFPKEGPSILRIQQVVRGDSAAYFCASSPSGTSYEQYFGPGTRLTVT.

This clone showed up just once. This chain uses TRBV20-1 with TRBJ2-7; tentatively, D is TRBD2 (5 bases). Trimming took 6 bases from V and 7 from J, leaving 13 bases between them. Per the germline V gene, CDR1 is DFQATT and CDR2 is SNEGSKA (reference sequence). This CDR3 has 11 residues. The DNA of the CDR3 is TGCAGTGCGTATGGAACGGGAGAGCAGTACTTC. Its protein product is CSAYGTGEQYF.

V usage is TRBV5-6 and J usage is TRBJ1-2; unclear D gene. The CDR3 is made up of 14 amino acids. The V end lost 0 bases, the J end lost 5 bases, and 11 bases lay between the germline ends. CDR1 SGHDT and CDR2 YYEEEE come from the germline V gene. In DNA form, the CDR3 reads TGTGCCAGCAGCTTGGGCAGTCACGGGTATGGCTACACCTTC. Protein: CASSLGSHGYGYTF.

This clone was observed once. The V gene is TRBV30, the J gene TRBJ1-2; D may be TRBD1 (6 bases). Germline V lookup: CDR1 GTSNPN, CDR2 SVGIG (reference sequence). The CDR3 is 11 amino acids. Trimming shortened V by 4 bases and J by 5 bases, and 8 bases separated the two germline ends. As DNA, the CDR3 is TGTGCCTGGACCAGGGGTTATGGCTACACCTTC. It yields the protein CAWTRGYGYTF.

The CDR3 sequence: CASSPPGTRGGETQYF. As DNA, the CDR3 is TGTGCCAGCTCACCGCCTGGGACTAGAGGCGGGGAGACCCAGTACTTC. The chain is built from TRBV18 and TRBJ2-5; 8 bases map to TRBD2. J lost 5 bases, V lost 3 bases, and 11 bases had no gene match. Per germline, CDR1 KGHSH and CDR2 LQKENI. This CDR3 contains 16 residues.

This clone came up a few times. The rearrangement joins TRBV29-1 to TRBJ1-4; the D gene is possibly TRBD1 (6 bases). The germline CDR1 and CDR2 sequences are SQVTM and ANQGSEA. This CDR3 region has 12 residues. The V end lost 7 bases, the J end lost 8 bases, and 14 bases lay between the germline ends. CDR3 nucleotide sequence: TGCAGCGCGGGGGTCAGGGGAGAAAAACTGTTTTTT. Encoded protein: CSAGVRGEKLFF.

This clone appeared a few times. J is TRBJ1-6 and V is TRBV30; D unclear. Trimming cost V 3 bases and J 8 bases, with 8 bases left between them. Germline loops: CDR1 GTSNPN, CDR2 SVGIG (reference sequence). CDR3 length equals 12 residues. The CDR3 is CAWRLADSPLHF. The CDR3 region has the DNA TGTGCCTGGAGGCTTGCAGATTCACCCCTCCACTTT.

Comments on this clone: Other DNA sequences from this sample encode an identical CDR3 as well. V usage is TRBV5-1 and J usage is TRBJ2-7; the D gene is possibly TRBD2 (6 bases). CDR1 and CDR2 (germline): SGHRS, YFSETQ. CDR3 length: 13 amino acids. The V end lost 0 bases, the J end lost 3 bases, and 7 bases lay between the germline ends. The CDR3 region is CASSLGRDYEQYF. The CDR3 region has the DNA TGCGCCAGCAGCTTGGGGCGGGACTACGAGCAGTACTTC.

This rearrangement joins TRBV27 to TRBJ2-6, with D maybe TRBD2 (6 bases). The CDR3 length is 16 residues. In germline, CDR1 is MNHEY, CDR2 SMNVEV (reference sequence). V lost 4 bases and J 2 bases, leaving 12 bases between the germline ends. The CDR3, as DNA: TGTGCCAGCAGTTGGAGGGGAGAACCTGGGGCCAACGTCCTGACTTTC. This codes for CASSWRGEPGANVLTF.

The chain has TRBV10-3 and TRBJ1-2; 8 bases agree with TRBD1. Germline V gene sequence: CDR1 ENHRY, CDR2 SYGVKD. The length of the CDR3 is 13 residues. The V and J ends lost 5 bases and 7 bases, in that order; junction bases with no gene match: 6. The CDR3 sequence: CAISPGQEGGYTF. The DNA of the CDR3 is TGTGCCATCAGTCCGGGACAGGAAGGTGGCTACACCTTC.

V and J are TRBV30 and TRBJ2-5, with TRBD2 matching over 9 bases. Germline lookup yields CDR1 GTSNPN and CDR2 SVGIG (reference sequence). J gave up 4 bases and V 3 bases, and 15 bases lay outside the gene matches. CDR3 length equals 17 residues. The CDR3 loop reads CAWSASRGVAGVETQYF. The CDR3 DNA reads TGTGCCTGGAGCGCTTCCCGAGGAGTAGCGGGAGTAGAGACCCAGTACTTC.

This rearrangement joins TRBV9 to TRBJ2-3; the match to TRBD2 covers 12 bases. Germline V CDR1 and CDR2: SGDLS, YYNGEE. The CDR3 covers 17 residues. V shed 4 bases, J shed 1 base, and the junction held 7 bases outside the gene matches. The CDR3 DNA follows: TGTGCCAGCAGCTCTCGGACTAGCGGGACCGGCACAGATACGCAGTATTTT. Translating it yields CASSSRTSGTGTDTQYF.